The 8 T cell receptor beta chains listed next were all sequenced from one sample in a study of CD4 and CD8 cells across lung adenocarcinoma regions. Using its own MiXCR run on the PCR reads, TCRdb lists one record per CDR3 protein. The profile shows around 19,000 distinct CDR3 sequences, around 50% of them singletons. Source material: CD8+ T cells from the center of a lung tumor. The receptors derive from a female donor with lung adenocarcinoma. The CD4 and CD8 labels of this study may be unreliable.

This clonotype was counted ten times or more. The chain recombines TRBV6-1 with TRBJ2-7; D not resolved. V lost 5 bases to trimming and J lost 2 bases, with 4 bases between them. The germline gives CDR1 MNHNS, CDR2 SASEGT. The CDR3 is 11 amino acids. The CDR3 is CASSTTYEQYV. The CDR3 nucleotides read TGTGCCAGCAGTACCACCTACGAGCAGTACGTC.

This clonotype came up many times. The chain links TRBV9 to TRBJ2-1; unclear D gene. The V end was cut by 4 bases, the J end by 6 bases, with 14 bases between. This CDR3 contains 14 residues. CDR1 is SGDLS and CDR2 is YYNGEE in the germline V gene. The CDR3 nucleotides are TGTGCCAGCAGCACCCAACAGCTTTCCAATGAGCAGTTCTTC. Amino acid sequence: CASSTQQLSNEQFF. Variable domain in full (rest from reference TRBV9 and TRBJ2-1): DSGVTQTPKHLITATGQRVTLRCSPRSGDLSVYWYQQSLDQGLQFLIQYYNGEERAKGNILERFSAQQFPDLHSELNLSSLELGDSALYFCASSTQQLSNEQFFGPGTRLTVL.

This chain connects TRBV11-2 to TRBJ1-2, with TRBD1 matching over 8 bases. Germline CDR1 reads SGHAT; CDR2 reads FQNNGV. The CDR3 is 15 residues long. V shed 4 bases, J shed 5 bases, and the junction held 9 bases outside the gene matches. For the CDR3, the DNA is TGTGCCAGCAGCTCCACAGGGGGTCGGATTTATGGCTACACCTTC. This encodes CASSSTGGRIYGYTF.

Of note for this clonotype: Compared with germline, one end of the junction differs, possibly owing to a read error. The J gene is TRBJ2-3, the V gene TRBV27; D is unresolved. CDR1 and CDR2 from the germline V gene are MNHEY and SMNVEV (reference sequence). This CDR3 comprises 12 residues. CDR3 nucleotide sequence: TGTGCCAGCAGTTCACCCACAGATACGCAGTACTTT. Translated: CASSSPTDTQYF.

This chain joins TRBV27 and TRBJ2-5, with TRBD2 matching over 9 bases. CDR1 is MNHEY, CDR2 SMNVEV, per germline (reference sequence). V gave up 3 bases and J gave up 5 bases; unmatched junction bases: 7. The CDR3 loop spans 15 amino acids. The chain's CDR3 is CASSFALAGVETQYF. As DNA, the CDR3 is TGTGCCAGCAGTTTCGCGTTAGCGGGAGTGGAGACCCAGTACTTC.

Comment on this clonotype: A much more abundant neighbour one base away suggests this may be a read error. DNA of the CDR3: TGTGCCAGCAGCTTAGCGTCGGTAGCGGTTAGGGCCCAGTTCTTC. Protein: CASSLASVAVRAQFF. The genes are TRBV7-2 and TRBJ2-1, with D maybe TRBD2 (6 bases). Germline lookup yields CDR1 SGHTA and CDR2 FQGNSA. V gave up 0 bases and J gave up 13 bases, with 19 bases separating them. The CDR3 consists of 15 residues.

The rearrangement links TRBV27 to TRBJ2-3; either TRBD1 or TRBD2 may fit D (5 bases each). Per the germline V gene, CDR1 is MNHEY and CDR2 is SMNVEV (reference sequence). The V gene lost 9 bases and the J gene lost 5 bases, with 21 bases spanning the gap. The CDR3 extends over 15 amino acids. This CDR3 is CARGHGVGHKDTQYF. CDR3 nucleotides: TGTGCCAGGGGGCACGGGGTCGGACACAAAGATACGCAGTATTTT.

CDR3 nucleotide sequence: TGTGCCATCAGTGAGTCGAAGGGTGACACAGATACGCAGTATTTT. Its protein product is CAISESKGDTDTQYF. This sequence joins TRBV10-3 and TRBJ2-3; no firm D call. The germline gives CDR1 ENHRY, CDR2 SYGVKD. The CDR3 extends over 15 amino acids. V shed 0 bases and J shed 2 bases, with 9 bases lying between them.